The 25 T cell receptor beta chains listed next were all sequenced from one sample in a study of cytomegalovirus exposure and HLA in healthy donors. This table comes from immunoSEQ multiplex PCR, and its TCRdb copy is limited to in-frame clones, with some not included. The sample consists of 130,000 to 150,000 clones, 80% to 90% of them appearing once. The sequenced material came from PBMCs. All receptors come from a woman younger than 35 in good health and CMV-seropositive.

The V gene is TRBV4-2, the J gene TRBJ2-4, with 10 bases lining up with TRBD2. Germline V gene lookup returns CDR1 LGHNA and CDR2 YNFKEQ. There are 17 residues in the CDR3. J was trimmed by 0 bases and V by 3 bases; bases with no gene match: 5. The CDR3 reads CASSHLLAGLAKNIQYF. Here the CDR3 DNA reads TGTGCCAGCAGCCACCTACTAGCGGGGTTAGCCAAAAACATTCAGTACTTC.

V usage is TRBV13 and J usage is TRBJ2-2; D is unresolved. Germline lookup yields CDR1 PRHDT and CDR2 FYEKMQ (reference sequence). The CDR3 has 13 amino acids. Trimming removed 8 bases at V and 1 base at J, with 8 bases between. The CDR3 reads CASVPQNTGELFF. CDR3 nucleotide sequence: TGTGCCAGCGTCCCCCAGAACACCGGGGAGCTGTTTTTT. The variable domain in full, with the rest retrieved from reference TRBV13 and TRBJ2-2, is AAGVIQSPRHLIKEKRETATLKCYPIPRHDTVYWYQQGPGQDPQFLISFYEKMQSDKGSIPDRFSAQQFSDYHSELNMSSLELGDSALYFCASVPQNTGELFFGEGSRLTVL.

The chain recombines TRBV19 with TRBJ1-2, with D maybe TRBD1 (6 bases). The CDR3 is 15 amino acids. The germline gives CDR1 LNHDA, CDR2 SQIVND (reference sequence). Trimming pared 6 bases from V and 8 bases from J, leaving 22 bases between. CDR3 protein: CASSTTGYLDIGYTF. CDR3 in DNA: TGTGCCAGTAGCACGACAGGCTACTTGGATATAGGCTACACCTTC.

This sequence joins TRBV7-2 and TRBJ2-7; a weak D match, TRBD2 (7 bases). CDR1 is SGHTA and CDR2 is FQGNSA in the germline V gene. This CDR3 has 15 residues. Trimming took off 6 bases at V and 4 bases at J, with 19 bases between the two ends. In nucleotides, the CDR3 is TGTGCCAGCAGTCTCTCGGGGGGCCCCCGATACGAGCAGTACTTC. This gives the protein CASSLSGGPRYEQYF.

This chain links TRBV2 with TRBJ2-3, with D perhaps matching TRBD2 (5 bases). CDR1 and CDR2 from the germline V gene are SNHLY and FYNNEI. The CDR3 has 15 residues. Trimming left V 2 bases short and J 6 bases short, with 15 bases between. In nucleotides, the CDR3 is TGTGCCAGCAGTGAATCGTTAGCTAGCCTTGATACGCAGTATTTT. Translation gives CASSESLASLDTQYF.

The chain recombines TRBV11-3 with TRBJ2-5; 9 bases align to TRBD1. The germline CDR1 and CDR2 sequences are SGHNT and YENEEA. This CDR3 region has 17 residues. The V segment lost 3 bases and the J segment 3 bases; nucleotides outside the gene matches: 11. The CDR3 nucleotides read TGTGCCAGCAGCTTGGGTTGGGAACAGGGGGCCAAAGAGACCCAGTACTTC. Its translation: CASSLGWEQGAKETQYF.

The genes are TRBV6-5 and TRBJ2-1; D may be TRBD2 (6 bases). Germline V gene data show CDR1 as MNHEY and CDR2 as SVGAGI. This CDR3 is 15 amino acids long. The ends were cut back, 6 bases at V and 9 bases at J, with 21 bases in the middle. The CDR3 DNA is TGTGCCAGCAGCACTAGGAGGGTGGTATTCGGTGAGCAGTTCTTC. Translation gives CASSTRRVVFGEQFF.

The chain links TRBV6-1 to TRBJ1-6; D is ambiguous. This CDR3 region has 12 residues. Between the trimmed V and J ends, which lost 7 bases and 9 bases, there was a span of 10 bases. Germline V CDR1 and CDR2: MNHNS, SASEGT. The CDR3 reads CASKRGSSPLHF. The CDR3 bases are TGTGCCAGCAAGAGAGGCAGTTCACCCCTCCACTTT.

CDR3 coding DNA: TGTGCCAGCAGTCCGTGGGACAGGGGGGTAGGTGGAAACACCATATATTTT. As protein: CASSPWDRGVGGNTIYF. The V call is TRBV28, the J call TRBJ1-3; 11 nucleotides agree with TRBD1. The CDR3 is 17 amino acids. The V gene end was trimmed by 5 bases and the J gene end by 3 bases; junction bases not matched to a gene: 9. Germline assignment: CDR1 MDHEN and CDR2 SYDVKM. Filled out from reference TRBV28 and TRBJ1-3, the complete variable domain reads DVKVTQSSRYLVKRTGEKVFLECVQDMDHENMFWYRQDPGLGLRLIYFSYDVKMKEKGDIPEGYSVSREKKERFSLILESASTNQTSMYLCASSPWDRGVGGNTIYFGEGSWLTVV.

CDR3 region: CASTQGFSSYEQYF. CDR3 DNA sequence: TGTGCCAGCACCCAGGGATTTAGCTCCTACGAGCAGTACTTC. This rearrangement joins TRBV28 to TRBJ2-7, with a tentative D call TRBD1 (5 bases). Deletions cut 7 bases from V and 0 bases from J, with 13 bases between. Looked up from germline, CDR1 is MDHEN and CDR2 is SYDVKM. The CDR3 extends over 14 amino acids.

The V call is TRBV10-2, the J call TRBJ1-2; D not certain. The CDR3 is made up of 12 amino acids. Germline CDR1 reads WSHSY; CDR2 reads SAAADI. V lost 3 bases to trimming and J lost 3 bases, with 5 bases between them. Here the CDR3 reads CASSEGDYGYTF. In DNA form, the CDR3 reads TGCGCCAGCAGTGAAGGAGACTATGGCTACACCTTC.

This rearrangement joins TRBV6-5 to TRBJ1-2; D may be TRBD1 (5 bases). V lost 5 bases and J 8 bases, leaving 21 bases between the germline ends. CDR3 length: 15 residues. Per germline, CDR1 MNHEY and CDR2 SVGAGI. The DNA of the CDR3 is TGTGCCAGCAGTGTGGGGGGGTACCATTCTATGGGCTACACCTTC. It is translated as CASSVGGYHSMGYTF.

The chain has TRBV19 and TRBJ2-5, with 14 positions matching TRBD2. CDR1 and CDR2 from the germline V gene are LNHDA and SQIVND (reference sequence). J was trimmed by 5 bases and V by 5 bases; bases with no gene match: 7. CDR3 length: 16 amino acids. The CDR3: CASSSTSGGAPETQYF. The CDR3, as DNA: TGTGCCAGTAGTTCGACTAGCGGGGGGGCACCGGAGACCCAGTACTTC. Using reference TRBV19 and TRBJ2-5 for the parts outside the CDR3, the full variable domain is DGGITQSPKYLFRKEGQNVTLSCEQNLNHDAMYWYRQDPGQGLRLIYYSQIVNDFQKGDIAEGYSVSREKKESFPLTVTSAQKNPTAFYLCASSSTSGGAPETQYFGPGTRLLVL.

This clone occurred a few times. The CDR3: CASSEQGQGGSPLHF. The DNA for the CDR3 is TGTGCCAGCAGTGAGCAGGGACAGGGTGGCTCACCCCTCCACTTT. This sequence joins TRBV6-1 and TRBJ1-6, with TRBD1 matching over 9 bases. Per germline, CDR1 MNHNS and CDR2 SASEGT. With 3 bases clipped from V and 10 bases from J, the junction kept 7 bases outside the gene matches. This CDR3 has 15 amino acids.

DNA of the CDR3: TGTGCCAGCATGGGCAGCTCCTACGAGCAGTACTTC. Amino acid sequence: CASMGSSYEQYF. This sequence joins TRBV6-1 and TRBJ2-7; D remains unclear. Germline V gene data show CDR1 as MNHNS and CDR2 as SASEGT. The CDR3 totals 12 residues. Trimming took off 7 bases at V and 0 bases at J, with 7 bases between the two ends.

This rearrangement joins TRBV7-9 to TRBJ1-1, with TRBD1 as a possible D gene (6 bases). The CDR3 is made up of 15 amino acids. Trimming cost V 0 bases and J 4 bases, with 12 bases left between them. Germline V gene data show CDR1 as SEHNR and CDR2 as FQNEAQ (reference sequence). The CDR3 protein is CASSLAPGVSTEAFF. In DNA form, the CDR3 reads TGTGCCAGCAGCTTAGCGCCAGGGGTGAGCACTGAAGCTTTCTTT.

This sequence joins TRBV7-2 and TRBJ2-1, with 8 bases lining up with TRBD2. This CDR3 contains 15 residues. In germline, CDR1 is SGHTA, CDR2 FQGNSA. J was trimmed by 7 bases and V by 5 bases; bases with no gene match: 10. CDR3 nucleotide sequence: TGTGCCAGCAGCCAAAGCGGGGGAGTGGGAAATGAGCAGTTCTTC. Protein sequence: CASSQSGGVGNEQFF.

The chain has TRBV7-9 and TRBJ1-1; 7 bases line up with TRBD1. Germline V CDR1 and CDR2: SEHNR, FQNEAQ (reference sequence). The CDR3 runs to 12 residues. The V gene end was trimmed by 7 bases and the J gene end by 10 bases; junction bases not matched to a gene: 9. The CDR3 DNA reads TGTGCCAGCACCAGACAGGGATCTAGAGCTTTCTTT. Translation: CASTRQGSRAFF.

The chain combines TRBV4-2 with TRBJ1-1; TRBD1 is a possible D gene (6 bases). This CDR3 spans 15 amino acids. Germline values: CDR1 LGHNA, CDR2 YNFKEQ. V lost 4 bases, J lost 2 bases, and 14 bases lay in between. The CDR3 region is CASSPGGGPNTEAFF. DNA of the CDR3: TGTGCCAGCAGCCCAGGCGGGGGGCCAAACACTGAAGCTTTCTTT.

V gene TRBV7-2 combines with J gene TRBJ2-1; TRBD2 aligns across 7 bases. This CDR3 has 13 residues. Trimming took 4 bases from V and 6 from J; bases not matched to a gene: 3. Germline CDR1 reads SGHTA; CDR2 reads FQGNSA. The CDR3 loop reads CASSSSGANEQFF. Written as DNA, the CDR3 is TGTGCCAGCAGCTCTAGCGGAGCCAATGAGCAGTTCTTC.

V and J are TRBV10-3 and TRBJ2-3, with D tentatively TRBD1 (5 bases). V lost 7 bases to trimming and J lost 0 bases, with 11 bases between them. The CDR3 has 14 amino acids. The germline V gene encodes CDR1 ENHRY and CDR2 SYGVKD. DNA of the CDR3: TGTGCCATCACCAGGACACCGAGCACAGATACGCAGTATTTT. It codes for CAITRTPSTDTQYF.

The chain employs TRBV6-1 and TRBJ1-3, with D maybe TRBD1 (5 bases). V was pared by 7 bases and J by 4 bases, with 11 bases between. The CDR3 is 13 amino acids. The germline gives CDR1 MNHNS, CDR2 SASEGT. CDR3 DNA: TGTGCCAGCATTTTAAACAGGGGAAACACCATATATTTT. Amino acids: CASILNRGNTIYF.

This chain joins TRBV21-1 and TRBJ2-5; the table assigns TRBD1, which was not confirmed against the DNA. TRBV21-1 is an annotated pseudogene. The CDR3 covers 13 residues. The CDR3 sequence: CASTPGRKETQYF. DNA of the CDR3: TGTGCCAGCACCCCTGGCAGAAAAGAGACCCAGTACTTC.

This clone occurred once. CDR3 protein: CASSLVRTGGSEKLFF. In nucleotides, the CDR3 is TGTGCCAGCAGCTTAGTTCGGACAGGCGGTAGTGAAAAACTGTTTTTT. This chain connects TRBV7-9 to TRBJ1-4; 7 bases map to TRBD1. The germline CDR1 and CDR2 sequences are SEHNR and FQNEAQ (reference sequence). Trimming at V came to 1 base and at J to 7 bases, leaving 9 bases not matched to a gene. This CDR3 is 16 amino acids long.

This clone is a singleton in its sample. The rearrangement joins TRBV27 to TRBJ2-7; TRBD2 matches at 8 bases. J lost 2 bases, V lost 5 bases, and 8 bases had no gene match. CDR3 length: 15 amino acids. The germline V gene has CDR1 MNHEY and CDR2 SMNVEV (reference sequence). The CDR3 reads CASSPTGGAPYEQYF. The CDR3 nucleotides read TGTGCCAGCAGTCCTACCGGGGGGGCCCCCTACGAGCAGTACTTC.